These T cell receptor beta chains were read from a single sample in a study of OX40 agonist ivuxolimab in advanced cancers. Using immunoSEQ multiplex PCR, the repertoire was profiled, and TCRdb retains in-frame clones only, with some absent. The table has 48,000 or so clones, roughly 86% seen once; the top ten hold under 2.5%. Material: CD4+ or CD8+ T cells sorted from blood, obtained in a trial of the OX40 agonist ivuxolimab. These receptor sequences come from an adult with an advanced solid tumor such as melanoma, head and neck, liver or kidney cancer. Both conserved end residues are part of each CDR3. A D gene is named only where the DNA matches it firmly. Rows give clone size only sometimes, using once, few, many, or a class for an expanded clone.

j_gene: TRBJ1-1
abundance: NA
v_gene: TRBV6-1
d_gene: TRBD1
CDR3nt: TGTGCCAGCAGTGCCTTTGGACAGGGCAGCACTGAAGCTTTCTTT
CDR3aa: CASSAFGQGSTEAFF

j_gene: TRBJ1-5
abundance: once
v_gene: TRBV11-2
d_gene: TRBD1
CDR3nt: TGTGCCAGCAGGGCTGGGACAGGGGATAATCAGCCCCAGCATTTT
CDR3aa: CASRAGTGDNQPQHF

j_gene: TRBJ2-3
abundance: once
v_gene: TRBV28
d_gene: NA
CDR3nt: TGTGCCAGCAGTTCTAGCTGGAGGGGAGATACGCAGTATTTT
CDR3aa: CASSSSWRGDTQYF

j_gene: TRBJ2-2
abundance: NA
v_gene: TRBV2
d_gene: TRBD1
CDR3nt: TGTGCCAGCAGAGACAGGGTCGGAGCCGGGGAGCTGTTTTTT
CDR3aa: CASRDRVGAGELFF

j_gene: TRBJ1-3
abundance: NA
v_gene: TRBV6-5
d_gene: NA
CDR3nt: TGTGCCAGCAGTTACGATTCGGTTTCTGGAAACACCATATATTTT
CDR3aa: CASSYDSVSGNTIYF

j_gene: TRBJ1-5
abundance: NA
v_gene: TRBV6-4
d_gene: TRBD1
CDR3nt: TGTGCCAGCAGCCCAGTAGGGGGCGGACAGCCCCAGCATTTT
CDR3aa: CASSPVGGGQPQHF

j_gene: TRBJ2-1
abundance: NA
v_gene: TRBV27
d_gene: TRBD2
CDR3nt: TGTGCCAGCAGTCCCCGGACTAGCGGGAGATACGAGCAGTTCTTC
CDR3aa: CASSPRTSGRYEQFF

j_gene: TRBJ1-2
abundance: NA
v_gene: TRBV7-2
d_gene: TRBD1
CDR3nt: TGTGCCAGCAGCCACCGGGACAGCTTTTTT
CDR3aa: CASSHRDSFF

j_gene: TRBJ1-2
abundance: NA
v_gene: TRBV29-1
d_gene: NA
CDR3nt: TGCAGCGTTGAAGTGGACACGTTATGGGACTATGGCTACACCTTC
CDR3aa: CSVEVDTLWDYGYTF

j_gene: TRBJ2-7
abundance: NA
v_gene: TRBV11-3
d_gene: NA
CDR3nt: TGTGCCAGCAGCTCGGGGGTGGGATCCTACGAGCAGTACTTC
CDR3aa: CASSSGVGSYEQYF

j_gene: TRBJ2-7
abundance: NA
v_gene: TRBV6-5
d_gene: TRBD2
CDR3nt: TGTGCCAGCAGTTACAGGGCTAGCGGGGCCTACGAGCAGTACTTC
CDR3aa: CASSYRASGAYEQYF

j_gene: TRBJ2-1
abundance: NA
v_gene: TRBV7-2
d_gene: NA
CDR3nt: TGTGCCAGCAGCCTACCCCGCAGGGTCGATGAGCAGTTCTTC
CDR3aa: CASSLPRRVDEQFF

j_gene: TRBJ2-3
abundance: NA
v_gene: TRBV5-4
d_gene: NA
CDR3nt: TGTGCCAGCAGCTTGCGAGTGGATACGCAGTATTTT
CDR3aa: CASSLRVDTQYF

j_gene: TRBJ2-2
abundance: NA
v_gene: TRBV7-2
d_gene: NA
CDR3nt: TGTGCCAGCAGCCGCGACAGTTTACACGGGGAGCTGTTTTTT
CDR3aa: CASSRDSLHGELFF

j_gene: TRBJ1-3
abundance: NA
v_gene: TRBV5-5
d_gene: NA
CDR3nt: TGTGCCAGCAGCTTGGTAGAGTTTAACACCATATATTTT
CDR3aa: CASSLVEFNTIYF

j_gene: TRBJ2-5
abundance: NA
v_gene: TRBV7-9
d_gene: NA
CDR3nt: TGTGCCAGCAGCTTAAAACCCGGGGGTCTGGAGACCCAGTACTTC
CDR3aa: CASSLKPGGLETQYF

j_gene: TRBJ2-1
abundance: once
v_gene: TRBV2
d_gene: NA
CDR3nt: TGTGCCAGCAGTGTCGGAGCAAATGAGCAGTTCTTC
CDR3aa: CASSVGANEQFF

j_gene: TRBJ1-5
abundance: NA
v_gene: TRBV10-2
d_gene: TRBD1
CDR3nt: TGCGCCAGCAGAGGACAGGGAACGGGGAATCAGCCCCAGCATTTT
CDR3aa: CASRGQGTGNQPQHF

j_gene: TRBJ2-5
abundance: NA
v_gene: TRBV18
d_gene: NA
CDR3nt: TGTGCCAGCTCACCACAGAACAGTCAAGAGACCCAGTACTTC
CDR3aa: CASSPQNSQETQYF

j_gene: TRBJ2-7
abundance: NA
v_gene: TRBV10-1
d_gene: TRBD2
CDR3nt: TGCGCCAGCAGTGAAACTAGCGGGCCTAGCTCCTACGAGCAGTACTTC
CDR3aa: CASSETSGPSSYEQYF

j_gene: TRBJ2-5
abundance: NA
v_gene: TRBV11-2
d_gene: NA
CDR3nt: TGTGCCAGCAGCTTAGTCTGGGAAGAGACCCAGTACTTC
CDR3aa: CASSLVWEETQYF

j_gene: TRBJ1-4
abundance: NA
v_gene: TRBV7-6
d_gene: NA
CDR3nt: TGTGCCAGCAGCTTAGCGTCGGCGGCAACTAATGAAAAACTGTTTTTT
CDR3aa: CASSLASAATNEKLFF

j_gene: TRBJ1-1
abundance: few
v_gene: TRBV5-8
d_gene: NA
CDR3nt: TGTGCCAGCAGGGTGAGGGGTCTGAAGACTGAAGCTTTCTTT
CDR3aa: CASRVRGLKTEAFF

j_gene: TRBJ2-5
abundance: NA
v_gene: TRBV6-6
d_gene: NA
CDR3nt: TGTGCCACCCGGGAACCCATGGGGCAAGAGACCCAGTACTTC
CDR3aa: CATREPMGQETQYF

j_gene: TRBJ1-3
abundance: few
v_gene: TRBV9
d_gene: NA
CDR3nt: TGTGCCAGCAGCGCCTCTGGAAACACCATATATTTT
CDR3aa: CASSASGNTIYF

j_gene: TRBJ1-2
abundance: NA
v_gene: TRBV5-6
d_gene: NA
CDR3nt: TGTGCCAGCAGCTTGCGCCAGGCCTATGGCTACACCTTC
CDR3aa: CASSLRQAYGYTF

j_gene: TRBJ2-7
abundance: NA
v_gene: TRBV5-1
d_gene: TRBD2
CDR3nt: TGCGCCAGCAGCCCAGGGACTAGCGGGAGGGCCCGTTACGAGCAGTACTTC
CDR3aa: CASSPGTSGRARYEQYF

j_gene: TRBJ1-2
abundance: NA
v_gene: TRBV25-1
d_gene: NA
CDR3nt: TGTGCCAGCAGAAACGGGCAGTCGGGGGGGATATATGGCTACACCTTC
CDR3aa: CASRNGQSGGIYGYTF

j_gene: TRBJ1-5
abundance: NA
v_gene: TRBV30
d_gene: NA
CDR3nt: TGTGCCTGGAGTGAAGGGGCAGGGGATCAGCCCCAGCATTTT
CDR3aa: CAWSEGAGDQPQHF

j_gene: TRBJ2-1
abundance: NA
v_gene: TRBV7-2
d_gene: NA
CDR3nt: TGTGCCAGCAGCCTTTGGGGGAGTCGGTACAATGAGCAGTTCTTC
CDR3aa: CASSLWGSRYNEQFF

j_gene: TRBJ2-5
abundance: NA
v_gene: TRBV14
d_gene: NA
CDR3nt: TGTGCCAGCAGCCGAAGATGGGGGGAGACCCAGTACTTC
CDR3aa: CASSRRWGETQYF

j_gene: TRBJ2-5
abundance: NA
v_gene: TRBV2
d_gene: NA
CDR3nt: TGTGCCAGCAGTGGGGGATTAGCGGAACAACGCCAAGAGACCCAGTACTTC
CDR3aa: CASSGGLAEQRQETQYF

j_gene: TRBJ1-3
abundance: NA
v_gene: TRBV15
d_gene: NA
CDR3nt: TGTGCCACCGGGGTAAACACCATATATTTT
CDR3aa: CATGVNTIYF

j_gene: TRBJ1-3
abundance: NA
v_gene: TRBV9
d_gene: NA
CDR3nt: TGTGCCAGCAGCCTCGATGGGTCGGGAGGAAACACCATATATTTT
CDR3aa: CASSLDGSGGNTIYF

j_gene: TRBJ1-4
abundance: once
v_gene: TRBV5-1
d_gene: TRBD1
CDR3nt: TGCGCCAGCAGCTTGGATGGACAGGGGGGGCTGTTTTTT
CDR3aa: CASSLDGQGGLFF

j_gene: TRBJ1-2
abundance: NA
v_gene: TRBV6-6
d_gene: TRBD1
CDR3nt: TGTGCCAGCCTTACAGGGGGCGCTAACTATGGCTACACCTTC
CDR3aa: CASLTGGANYGYTF

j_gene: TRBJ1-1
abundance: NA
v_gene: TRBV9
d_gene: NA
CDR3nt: TGTGCCAGCAGCGTAGCTAGTTCGAACACTGAAGCTTTCTTT
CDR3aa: CASSVASSNTEAFF

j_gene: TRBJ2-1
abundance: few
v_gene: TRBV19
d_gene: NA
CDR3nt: TGTGCCAGTAGTGGGTGGAGGGTCGATGAGCAGTTCTTC
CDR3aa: CASSGWRVDEQFF

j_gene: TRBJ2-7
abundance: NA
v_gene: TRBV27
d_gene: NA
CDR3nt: TGTGCCAGCAGTTTAAGGGGACTTGACCACGAGCAGTACTTC
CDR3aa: CASSLRGLDHEQYF

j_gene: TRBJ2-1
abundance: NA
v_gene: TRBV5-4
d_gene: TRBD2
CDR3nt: TGTGCCAGCAGCTTTAATCTGGGGACTAGCAATGAGCAGTTCTTC
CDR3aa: CASSFNLGTSNEQFF

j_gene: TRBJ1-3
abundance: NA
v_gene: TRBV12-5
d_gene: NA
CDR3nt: TGTGCTAGCCACGCCGGCTCTGGAAACACCATATATTTT
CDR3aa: CASHAGSGNTIYF

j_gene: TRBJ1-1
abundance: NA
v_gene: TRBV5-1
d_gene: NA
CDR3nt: TGCGCCAGCAGCTTGGAGGGACCGAGCACTGAAGCTTTCTTT
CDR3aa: CASSLEGPSTEAFF

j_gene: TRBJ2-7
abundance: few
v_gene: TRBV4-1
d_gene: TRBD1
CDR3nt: TGCGCCAGCAGCCAGGGACAGCTAACCTACGAGCAGTACTTC
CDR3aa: CASSQGQLTYEQYF